The 9 T cell receptor beta chains in this list originate from one sample, sequenced in a study of CD8 T cells in ankylosing spondylitis. Findings and limits, study-wide: Characteristic of ankylosing spondylitis blood, it appeared, was a TCR beta motif comprising 7 to 9 highly homologous variants.

TCRdb processed the 5' RACE reads anew with MiXCR; each CDR3 protein has one entry. Of around 94,000 distinct CDR3 sequences in the sample, about 8.3% were seen once. Which antigens these TCRs recognize remains unknown. The specimen sequenced was blood, either unsorted or a sorted T cell fraction (not recorded which). Receptors were obtained from a male donor with ankylosing spondylitis.

The chain is built from TRBV25-1 and TRBJ2-4; D is unresolved. Germline-derived CDR1 and CDR2 are MGHDK and SYGVNS. This CDR3 has 12 residues. The ends were cut back, 4 bases at V and 6 bases at J, with 7 bases in the middle. The CDR3: CASSVGVNIQYF. The CDR3 coding sequence is TGTGCCAGCAGTGTGGGCGTAAACATTCAGTACTTC.

The chain combines TRBV23-1 with TRBJ2-7; 9 bases agree with TRBD1. TRBV23-1 carries the ORF label, with uncertain function. The CDR3 spans 12 residues. The CDR3 nucleotides are TGCGCAAAGGGGGACAGGGTCTACGAGCAGTACTTC. Protein sequence: CAKGDRVYEQYF.

This clonotype was counted at least ten times. The chain employs TRBV11-2 and TRBJ2-1, with 9 bases fitting TRBD2. The V gene end was trimmed by 4 bases and the J gene end by 0 bases; junction bases not matched to a gene: 4. The germline V gene encodes CDR1 SGHAT and CDR2 FQNNGV. This CDR3 has 16 residues. CDR3 protein: CASSYLAGSSYNEQFF. The CDR3 DNA is TGTGCCAGCAGCTACCTAGCGGGATCCTCCTACAATGAGCAGTTCTTC.

In this sample, this clonotype turned up a few times. J is TRBJ2-2 and V is TRBV27; D not certain. V lost 3 bases, J lost 4 bases, and 6 bases lay in between. Per the germline V gene, CDR1 is MNHEY and CDR2 is SMNVEV (reference sequence). The CDR3 is made up of 13 amino acids. CDR3 protein: CASSFPATGELFF. The CDR3 nucleotides are TGTGCCAGCAGTTTCCCCGCCACCGGGGAGCTGTTTTTT.

A few counts support this clonotype. This sequence joins TRBV7-9 and TRBJ1-5; D ambiguous. V dropped 5 bases and J dropped 2 bases, with 10 bases sitting between them. The V gene's germline CDR1 is SEHNR and CDR2 FQNEAQ (reference sequence). The CDR3 length is 14 residues. CDR3 loop: CASSRVGGNQPQHF. DNA of the CDR3: TGTGCCAGCAGCAGGGTCGGTGGCAATCAGCCCCAGCATTTT. Full variable domain (outside the CDR3, taken from reference TRBV7-9 and TRBJ1-5): DTGVSQNPRHKITKRGQNVTFRCDPISEHNRLYWYRQTLGQGPEFLTYFQNEAQLEKSRLLSDRFSAERPKGSFSTLEIQRTEQGDSAMYLCASSRVGGNQPQHFGDGTRLSIL.

Many counts were recorded for this clonotype. This chain connects TRBV7-9 to TRBJ1-4, with TRBD1 matching 9 bases. The trim removed 7 bases at V and 7 bases at J, leaving 10 bases unmatched. Germline V gene data show CDR1 as SEHNR and CDR2 as FQNEAQ (reference sequence). The CDR3 has 15 amino acids. The CDR3 DNA reads as TGTGCCAGCACCTCATGGGACAGGGATGGTGAAAAACTGTTTTTT. This encodes CASTSWDRDGEKLFF.

This clonotype was recorded many times. The V and J genes are TRBV7-2 and TRBJ2-3; D remains unclear. V lost 0 bases, J lost 0 bases, and 7 bases lay in between. The CDR3 sequence is 15 residues long. From germline, CDR1 is SGHTA and CDR2 FQGNSA. The CDR3 DNA sequence: TGTGCCAGCAGCTTAGCGCCCCGTAGCACAGATACGCAGTATTTT. Amino acid sequence: CASSLAPRSTDTQYF.

The rearrangement uses TRBV5-6 and TRBJ2-7; 7 bases align to TRBD2. In germline, CDR1 is SGHDT, CDR2 YYEEEE. The CDR3 has 15 residues. The V gene end was trimmed by 4 bases and the J gene end by 1 base; junction bases not matched to a gene: 8. CDR3 in DNA: TGTGCCAGCAGCGTGGCCCTAGCGGAATCCTACGAGCAGTACTTC. This sequence encodes CASSVALAESYEQYF.

This chain's CDR3 is CASSFGGGTEAFF. The DNA for the CDR3 is TGTGCCAGCAGCTTTGGGGGCGGCACTGAAGCTTTCTTT. The genes are TRBV5-6 and TRBJ1-1, with D possibly being TRBD1 (6 bases). The CDR3 contains 13 residues. Deletions cut 2 bases from V and 4 bases from J, with 9 bases between. The V gene's germline CDR1 is SGHDT and CDR2 YYEEEE.